The 5 T cell receptor beta chains in this list originate from one sample, sequenced in a study of T cell repertoires in cytomegalovirus infection. TCRdb ran MiXCR on the reads and lists one entry per CDR3 protein. In the table there are hundreds of thousands of distinct CDR3 sequences, approximately 24% of which are singletons. The sequenced material came from CD8+ T cells from PBMCs. The origin of the receptors is a human donor in good health (CMV status not recorded). Some clones in this sample may be carry-over from other donors' samples.

The chain recombines TRBV12-3 or TRBV12-4 with TRBJ1-4; 7 nucleotides agree with TRBD1. Losses at the gene ends were 6 bases for V and 7 bases for J; bases not matched to a gene: 11. The CDR3 spans 15 residues. CDR3 residues: CASRFVGGEGEKLFF. The CDR3 DNA reads as TGTGCCAGCAGATTTGTAGGGGGCGAGGGTGAAAAACTGTTTTTT.

Points on this clonotype: A read error may produce the germline difference seen at one junction end. This chain uses TRBV7-2 with TRBJ1-1, with D unclear. The CDR3 has 14 amino acids. Germline V gene lookup returns CDR1 SGHTA and CDR2 FQGNSA. In DNA, the CDR3 is TGTGCCAGCAGACGTCAGAGCATGAACTCTGAAGCTTTCTTT. Amino acid sequence: CASRRQSMNSEAFF.

This clonotype came up a few times. This chain uses TRBV5-6 with TRBJ2-2; 11 bases fit TRBD2. The V gene's germline CDR1 is SGHDT and CDR2 YYEEEE. Trimming removed 0 bases from V and 3 bases from J; junction bases left unmatched: 7. The CDR3 covers 18 residues. This chain's CDR3 is CASSLALAGGQYTGELFF. Written as DNA, the CDR3 is TGTGCCAGCAGCTTGGCGCTAGCGGGGGGCCAGTACACCGGGGAGCTGTTTTTT.

The chain joins TRBV5-6 to TRBJ2-2, with D perhaps matching TRBD2 (6 bases). The CDR3 is 19 residues long. The germline CDR1 and CDR2 sequences are SGHDT and YYEEEE. The germline V and J ends were trimmed by 2 bases and 0 bases, with 20 bases remaining between them. The CDR3 region has the DNA TGTGCCAGCAGCTTACCACGGGGGAGCTTATTCGCGAACACCGGGGAGCTGTTTTTT. Translation: CASSLPRGSLFANTGELFF.

V usage is TRBV29-1 and J usage is TRBJ1-1, with D hard to call. Germline-derived CDR1 and CDR2 are SQVTM and ANQGSEA. This CDR3 has 13 amino acids. V was clipped by 3 bases and J by 6 bases, with 14 bases between them. Written as DNA, the CDR3 is TGCAGCGTTGAGGAGAGGGTTCTGCCTGAAGCTTTCTTT. Its translation is CSVEERVLPEAFF. Drawing the rest from reference TRBV29-1 and TRBJ1-1, the complete variable domain is SAVISQKPSRDICQRGTSLTIQCQVDSQVTMMFWYRQQPGQSLTLIATANQGSEATYESGFVIDKFPISRPNLTFSTLTVSNMSPEDSSIYLCSVEERVLPEAFFGQGTRLTVV.